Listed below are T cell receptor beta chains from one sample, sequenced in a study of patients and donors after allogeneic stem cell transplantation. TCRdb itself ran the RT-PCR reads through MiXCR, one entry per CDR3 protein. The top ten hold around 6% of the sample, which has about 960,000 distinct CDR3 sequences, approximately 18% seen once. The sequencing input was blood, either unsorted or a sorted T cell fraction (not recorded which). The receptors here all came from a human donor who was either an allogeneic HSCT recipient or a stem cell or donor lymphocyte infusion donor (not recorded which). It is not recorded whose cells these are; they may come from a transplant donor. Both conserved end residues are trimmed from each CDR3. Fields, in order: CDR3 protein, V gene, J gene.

CDR3aa: ASSLVHSVLGYEQY
v_gene: TRBV12-3/TRBV12-4
j_gene: TRBJ2-7

CDR3aa: SARDIRDGQNADTQY
v_gene: TRBV20-1
j_gene: TRBJ2-3

CDR3aa: ATSDLGGTQY
v_gene: TRBV24-1
j_gene: TRBJ2-3

CDR3aa: ASSGQGINEKLF
v_gene: TRBV27
j_gene: TRBJ1-4

CDR3aa: ATSRSREGNTEAF
v_gene: TRBV15
j_gene: TRBJ1-1

CDR3aa: ASNRQGETGELF
v_gene: TRBV6-2/TRBV6-3
j_gene: TRBJ2-2

CDR3aa: ASSPTGTSVLLSTDTQY
v_gene: TRBV3-1
j_gene: TRBJ2-3

CDR3aa: ASSLSRDEQY
v_gene: TRBV12-3/TRBV12-4
j_gene: TRBJ2-7

CDR3aa: ASTPLSGAKNTQY
v_gene: TRBV2
j_gene: TRBJ2-3

CDR3aa: ATSDRWGGNYGYT
v_gene: TRBV24-1
j_gene: TRBJ1-2

CDR3aa: ASSGQLSTGELF
v_gene: TRBV5-6
j_gene: TRBJ2-2

CDR3aa: ASARGTNEKLF
v_gene: TRBV27
j_gene: TRBJ1-4

CDR3aa: ASSQQGFGSSPLH
v_gene: TRBV7-6
j_gene: TRBJ1-6

CDR3aa: ASSSRTGRVYEQY
v_gene: TRBV7-9
j_gene: TRBJ2-7

CDR3aa: AISDPNIPKGQVSSYEQY
v_gene: TRBV10-3
j_gene: TRBJ2-7

CDR3aa: ASSLARQGQNEQY
v_gene: TRBV7-8
j_gene: TRBJ2-7

CDR3aa: ATRSSDTGELF
v_gene: TRBV24-1
j_gene: TRBJ2-2

CDR3aa: ASSSLGGAPTGELF
v_gene: TRBV6-1
j_gene: TRBJ2-2

CDR3aa: ASSADEGWGCT
v_gene: TRBV6-1
j_gene: TRBJ1-2

CDR3aa: ASSLGRATNEQF
v_gene: TRBV7-9
j_gene: TRBJ2-1

CDR3aa: ASSGADTDTQY
v_gene: TRBV28
j_gene: TRBJ2-3

CDR3aa: ASRQDSYEKLF
v_gene: TRBV3-1
j_gene: TRBJ1-4

CDR3aa: ASRSLLYEQF
v_gene: TRBV19
j_gene: TRBJ2-1

CDR3aa: ASRYSEAGGGYNEQF
v_gene: TRBV6-1
j_gene: TRBJ2-1

CDR3aa: ASSTKTEGNTIY
v_gene: TRBV6-1
j_gene: TRBJ1-3

CDR3aa: ASSQAPASGNTIY
v_gene: TRBV4-2
j_gene: TRBJ1-3

CDR3aa: SLYRVNDNEQF
v_gene: TRBV29-1
j_gene: TRBJ2-1

CDR3aa: GASPATGPVELF
v_gene: TRBV4-2
j_gene: TRBJ2-2

CDR3aa: ASSRLGGTGTDTQY
v_gene: TRBV9
j_gene: TRBJ2-3

CDR3aa: ASSSRASEQY
v_gene: TRBV5-1
j_gene: TRBJ2-7

CDR3aa: AGNRGQGTEAF
v_gene: TRBV2
j_gene: TRBJ1-1

CDR3aa: ASIVAGQGNNEQF
v_gene: TRBV12-3/TRBV12-4
j_gene: TRBJ2-1

CDR3aa: ASQKGGKADTQY
v_gene: TRBV10-3
j_gene: TRBJ2-3

CDR3aa: ASSHPTAGATDTQY
v_gene: TRBV4-2
j_gene: TRBJ2-3

CDR3aa: ASSPYPGQMNTEAF
v_gene: TRBV12-3/TRBV12-4
j_gene: TRBJ1-1

CDR3aa: ASSSKAGRTNTGELF
v_gene: TRBV12-3/TRBV12-4
j_gene: TRBJ2-2

CDR3aa: ASSQGPRADTQY
v_gene: TRBV4-3
j_gene: TRBJ2-3

CDR3aa: ASRPTGTHYNEQF
v_gene: TRBV6-2/TRBV6-3
j_gene: TRBJ2-1

CDR3aa: ASSFGPWQETQY
v_gene: TRBV27
j_gene: TRBJ2-5

CDR3aa: ASSTSRSNQPQH
v_gene: TRBV12-3/TRBV12-4
j_gene: TRBJ1-5

CDR3aa: ASSSPGQKRGTEAF
v_gene: TRBV12-3/TRBV12-4
j_gene: TRBJ1-1

CDR3aa: ASSLKGRGTANTGELF
v_gene: TRBV11-2
j_gene: TRBJ2-2

CDR3aa: ASSLLSGGSSYEQY
v_gene: TRBV7-8
j_gene: TRBJ2-7

CDR3aa: ASSVDGDEQY
v_gene: TRBV5-1
j_gene: TRBJ2-7

CDR3aa: ASSQVTAGEETQY
v_gene: TRBV4-3
j_gene: TRBJ2-5

CDR3aa: ASTEFHWYQETQY
v_gene: TRBV7-2
j_gene: TRBJ2-5

CDR3aa: ASSQDDRPGQF
v_gene: TRBV4-1
j_gene: TRBJ2-1

CDR3aa: SARVTGQNYGYT
v_gene: TRBV20-1
j_gene: TRBJ1-2

CDR3aa: AISGTGTSGVNEQF
v_gene: TRBV10-3
j_gene: TRBJ2-1

CDR3aa: ASSLVPGSSGANVLT
v_gene: TRBV5-1
j_gene: TRBJ2-6

CDR3aa: ASSRGGTYSYEQY
v_gene: TRBV6-1
j_gene: TRBJ2-7

CDR3aa: ASSQGVTSPYEQY
v_gene: TRBV4-3
j_gene: TRBJ2-7

CDR3aa: ASSLPDVTGSNEQF
v_gene: TRBV7-2
j_gene: TRBJ2-1

CDR3aa: SASGREGQPQH
v_gene: TRBV20-1
j_gene: TRBJ1-5

CDR3aa: SVVVGQGNQPQH
v_gene: TRBV29-1
j_gene: TRBJ1-5

CDR3aa: ASSLHSQETQY
v_gene: TRBV12-3/TRBV12-4
j_gene: TRBJ2-5